One TCR beta chain is described in this entry. Its antigen is unidentified. The data originate from a study of cytotoxic CD8 clonotypes in ibrutinib-treated CLL. Study-level background: Among patients, approximately 25 responded partially and 2 completely; about 14 then stayed remitted and some twelve progressed after median around 70 months. Study-level points and caveats: Contraction or stability on treatment was seen for public clonotypes, which were uncommon.

Here immunoSEQ multiplex PCR was the method, and the copy in TCRdb shows in-frame clones only, minus some. The sample consists of some 310,000 clones, about 80% of them appearing once. V lost 2 bases, J lost 3 bases, and 11 bases lay in between. The CDR3 loop spans 15 amino acids. The V gene's germline CDR1 is MNHNY and CDR2 SVGAGI (reference sequence). This clonotype was obtained from a human donor with chronic lymphocytic leukemia. The J gene is TRBJ2-1, the V gene TRBV6-6, with D possibly matching TRBD1 (6 bases). The sample in question was PBMCs, obtained before ibrutinib treatment. In DNA form, the CDR3 reads TGTGCCAGCAGTTACAGGCAGGGGAACTACAATGAGCAGTTCTTC. Its translation: CASSYRQGNYNEQFF.